This TCR beta chain appears in the sequencing data of a study of ipilimumab plus nivolumab after autologous stem cell transplantation. On this clone itself: Its target is unknown.

Repertoires were generated with immunoSEQ multiplex PCR, while TCRdb's copy carries only in-frame clones and drops some. The table lists around 17,000 clones, about 72% of them singletons. Points from the study as a whole: The authors say TCR, Treg and microbiome findings warrant further study.

Patients got ipilimumab 1 mg/kg beginning 14 to 28 days post-transplant. Patients got 3 mg/kg IV nivolumab weeks 1, 4, 7, 10, then biweekly through week 26. This CDR3 has 18 residues. Deletions cut 4 bases from V and 0 bases from J, with 21 bases between. Germline CDR1 is MNHNS and CDR2 is SASEGT. The sequences come from PBMCs, collected in a trial of ipilimumab plus nivolumab as post-transplant consolidation. The sequence came from a male donor with diffuse large B-cell lymphoma. The rearrangement uses TRBV6-1 and TRBJ1-1; possibly TRBD1 for D (5 bases). The CDR3 nucleotides are TGTGCCAGCAGTGTGGTGGTAGCGTCTTGGGACTTGAACACTGAAGCTTTCTTT. Translation: CASSVVVASWDLNTEAFF.